Following are 7 T cell receptor beta chains from one sample sequenced in a study of blood T cell repertoires in COVID-19. Using immunoSEQ multiplex PCR, the repertoire was profiled, and TCRdb retains in-frame clones only, with some absent. The table records roughly 280,000 clones, 85% to 90% of them present only once. Sequenced input: peripheral blood. These receptor sequences come from a woman in her thirties with COVID-19, enrolled during active disease.

The chain joins TRBV27 to TRBJ2-1; TRBD2 agrees at 7 bases. This CDR3 is built from 16 residues. The J segment lost 5 bases and the V segment lost 5 bases, leaving 12 bases of the junction unmatched. Germline V lookup: CDR1 MNHEY, CDR2 SMNVEV (reference sequence). The CDR3 sequence: CASSPLPSGNDNEQFF. In nucleotides, the CDR3 is TGTGCCAGCAGTCCCCTCCCTAGCGGTAACGACAATGAGCAGTTCTTC.

V and J are TRBV4-1 and TRBJ1-4, with TRBD1 identical over 10 bases. Germline V gene lookup returns CDR1 MGHRA and CDR2 YSYEKL. V dropped 4 bases and J dropped 5; count of bases not matched to a gene: 4. The CDR3 is 15 residues long. This CDR3 is CASSRRDRGNEKLFF. CDR3 nucleotide sequence: TGCGCCAGCAGCCGTCGGGACAGGGGAAATGAAAAACTGTTTTTT.

The rearrangement joins TRBV27 to TRBJ2-5, with 8 positions matching TRBD1. V shed 4 bases, J shed 5 bases, and the junction held 6 bases outside the gene matches. This CDR3 comprises 14 residues. The germline V gene encodes CDR1 MNHEY and CDR2 SMNVEV (reference sequence). Written as DNA, the CDR3 is TGTGCCAGCAGTTCCAGTGACAGGGGTGAGACCCAGTACTTC. Residues: CASSSSDRGETQYF.

This clone was recorded once. The chain uses TRBV28 and TRBJ1-6; D remains unclear. V was trimmed by 4 bases and J by 0 bases, leaving 13 bases between them. Germline lookup yields CDR1 MDHEN and CDR2 SYDVKM. This CDR3 region has 17 residues. In DNA form, the CDR3 reads TGTGCCAGCAGTTGGGAGGGATCAACCTCCTATAATTCACCCCTCCACTTT. As protein: CASSWEGSTSYNSPLHF.

The chain couples TRBV7-9 to TRBJ1-3; 7 bases are shared with TRBD1. The CDR3 totals 13 residues. Per germline, CDR1 SEHNR and CDR2 FQNEAQ (reference sequence). V trimming: 10 bases; J trimming: 0 bases; junction bases outside the gene matches: 3. CDR3 nucleotide sequence: TGTGCCATTGGGACAGCCTCTGGAAACACCATATATTTT. Translated: CAIGTASGNTIYF.

CDR3 residues: CSCRGQGTYNEQFF. The CDR3 DNA reads as TGCAGCTGCCGCGGGCAGGGGACATACAATGAGCAGTTCTTC. The V call is TRBV29-1, the J call TRBJ2-1; possible D gene TRBD1, 6 bases. With 8 bases removed from V and 4 bases from J, the gap between germline ends came to 18 bases. Germline loops: CDR1 SQVTM, CDR2 ANQGSEA. The CDR3 sequence is 14 residues long.

V gene TRBV5-6 combines with J gene TRBJ2-7, with a weak D call TRBD1 (6 bases). Germline-derived CDR1 and CDR2 are SGHDT and YYEEEE. The CDR3 length is 11 residues. V was cut by 3 bases and J by 12 bases, with 13 bases left in between. The chain's CDR3 is CASSSGTRRYF. The CDR3, as DNA: TGTGCCAGCAGCTCTGGGACACGGAGGTACTTC.